This passage covers 32 T cell receptor beta chains from one sample sequenced in a study of control samples from healthy donors and cancer patients. This table comes from immunoSEQ multiplex PCR, and its TCRdb copy is limited to in-frame clones, with some not included. The data contain roughly 30,000 clones, about 94% of them singletons. Sequenced sample: PBMCs. The origin of the receptors is a middle-aged man with colorectal cancer.

V gene TRBV6-5 combines with J gene TRBJ1-2; maybe TRBD1 (6 bases). V was trimmed by 4 bases and J by 4 bases, leaving 16 bases between them. CDR1 is MNHEY and CDR2 is SVGAGI in the germline V gene. This CDR3 comprises 15 residues. CDR3 sequence: CASSSQVGGGYGYTF. CDR3 DNA: TGTGCCAGCAGTTCGCAGGTCGGGGGCGGCTATGGCTACACCTTC.

The chain employs TRBV13 and TRBJ2-3; D remains unclear. V dropped 5 bases and J dropped 3 bases, with 12 bases sitting between them. Germline-derived CDR1 and CDR2 are PRHDT and FYEKMQ (reference sequence). The CDR3 loop spans 14 amino acids. This CDR3 reads CASSRVSVTDTQYF. DNA for the CDR3: TGTGCCAGCAGCCGGGTATCGGTAACAGATACGCAGTATTTT.

The rearrangement joins TRBV18 to TRBJ1-2; weak D call: TRBD1 (5 bases). Trimming took 3 bases from V and 2 from J, leaving 22 bases between them. Germline CDR1 is KGHSH and CDR2 is LQKENI. The CDR3 length is 18 residues. CDR3 sequence reads: CASSPSPGHRIQNYGYTF. The CDR3 nucleotides are TGTGCCAGCTCACCGTCACCCGGACACCGAATTCAGAACTATGGCTACACCTTC. The variable domain in full, completed from reference TRBV18 and TRBJ1-2, reads NAGVMQNPRHLVRRRGQEARLRCSPMKGHSHVYWYRQLPEEGLKFMVYLQKENIIDESGMPKERFSAEFPKEGPSILRIQQVVRGDSAAYFCASSPSPGHRIQNYGYTFGSGTRLTVV.

The CDR3 spells CASSIRGAGEQFF. The DNA for the CDR3 is TGTGCCAGTAGTATTAGGGGGGCTGGTGAGCAGTTCTTC. This chain connects TRBV19 to TRBJ2-1; D possibly matches TRBD1 or TRBD2 (6 bases each). The CDR3 spans 13 residues. The V end was cut by 3 bases, the J end by 9 bases, with 12 bases between. Germline CDR1 reads LNHDA; CDR2 reads SQIVND (reference sequence).

This chain joins TRBV27 and TRBJ2-7, with D possibly TRBD1 on 5 matching bases. Germline V gene lookup returns CDR1 MNHEY and CDR2 SMNVEV (reference sequence). Trimming took 5 bases from V and 5 from J, leaving 16 bases between them. There are 14 residues in the CDR3. Written as DNA, the CDR3 is TGTGCCAGCAGTCCCCGACAGAGATCAAACGAGCAGTACTTC. Protein: CASSPRQRSNEQYF.

This sequence joins TRBV7-6 and TRBJ2-7, with 9 bases matching TRBD1. The V segment lost 7 bases and the J segment 6 bases; nucleotides outside the gene matches: 7. The CDR3 has 13 amino acids. The germline V gene encodes CDR1 SGHVS and CDR2 FNYEAQ. The CDR3 DNA reads as TGTGCCAGCACCTTGGACAGGGGAGGCGAGCAGTACTTC. This sequence encodes CASTLDRGGEQYF.

The chain employs TRBV19 and TRBJ2-2; 8 nucleotides line up with TRBD1. The CDR3 runs 16 residues. Trimming took 5 bases from V and 1 from J; bases not matched to a gene: 6. Per the germline V gene, CDR1 is LNHDA and CDR2 is SQIVND (reference sequence). CDR3 nucleotides: TGTGCCAGTAGTCCACCCGGGACAGGGAACACCGGGGAGCTGTTTTTT. Amino acids: CASSPPGTGNTGELFF.

For this clone: Sequence at one end of the junction differs from germline and may be a read error. The chain couples TRBV13 to TRBJ1-4; no clear D gene. In germline, CDR1 is PRHDT, CDR2 FYEKMQ (reference sequence). The CDR3 spans 15 residues. As DNA, the CDR3 is TGTGCCAGCAGCCTAGGTGACACCCCTAATGAAAAACTGTTTTTT. It specifies CASSLGDTPNEKLFF. Based on the CDR3 plus reference TRBV13 and TRBJ1-4, the full variable domain is AAGVIQSPRHLIKEKRETATLKCYPIPRHDTVYWYQQGPGQDPQFLISFYEKMQSDKGSIPDRFSAQQFSDYHSELNMSSLELGDSALYFCASSLGDTPNEKLFFGSGTQLSVL.

The chain links TRBV19 to TRBJ1-4, with D unclear. Germline loops: CDR1 LNHDA, CDR2 SQIVND (reference sequence). The CDR3 spans 12 residues. Trimming removed 0 bases from V and 7 bases from J, with 3 bases in between. The CDR3 nucleotides are TGTGCCAGTAGTATAGAGGCTGAAAAACTGTTTTTT. It translates to CASSIEAEKLFF. The full variable domain, its missing parts supplied by reference TRBV19 and TRBJ1-4, is DGGITQSPKYLFRKEGQNVTLSCEQNLNHDAMYWYRQDPGQGLRLIYYSQIVNDFQKGDIAEGYSVSREKKESFPLTVTSAQKNPTAFYLCASSIEAEKLFFGSGTQLSVL.

The chain combines TRBV4-3 with TRBJ1-1; D gene ambiguous. Trimming stripped 0 bases from V and 1 base from J, with 12 bases between. Germline V gene sequence: CDR1 LGHNA, CDR2 YSLEER. The CDR3 sequence is 16 residues long. This CDR3 is CASSQDARPRNTEAFF. Written as DNA, the CDR3 is TGCGCCAGCAGCCAAGACGCTAGGCCGCGGAACACTGAAGCTTTCTTT.

This chain connects TRBV3-1 (or the pseudogene TRBV3-2) to TRBJ1-1; D gene unclear. The CDR3 is 13 amino acids. Trimming removed 0 bases from V and 7 bases from J, with 9 bases in between. CDR1 and CDR2 from the germline V gene are LGHDT and YNNKEL (reference sequence). CDR3 DNA sequence: TGTGCCAGCAGCCAAGAACGAACAGTTGAAGCTTTCTTT. Protein: CASSQERTVEAFF.

The rearrangement links TRBV6-6 to TRBJ1-2; TRBD1 matches at 12 bases. V was pared by 5 bases and J by 2 bases, with 12 bases of the junction left unmatched. CDR1 and CDR2 from the germline V gene are MNHNY and SVGAGI (reference sequence). The length of the CDR3 is 18 residues. The CDR3 loop is CASSLGQGATGLNYGYTF. DNA of the CDR3: TGTGCCAGCAGTCTGGGACAGGGGGCGACTGGTTTAAACTATGGCTACACCTTC.

The V and J genes are TRBV30 and TRBJ1-2; no definite D call. The CDR3 is 11 amino acids. The V gene lost 1 base and the J gene lost 4 bases, with 4 bases spanning the gap. Germline CDR1 is GTSNPN and CDR2 is SVGIG (reference sequence). CDR3 DNA: TGTGCCTGGAGTGGACGCTATGGCTACACCTTC. Protein: CAWSGRYGYTF.

This chain joins TRBV19 and TRBJ1-5; D ambiguous. Germline assignment: CDR1 LNHDA and CDR2 SQIVND (reference sequence). Trimming left V 4 bases short and J 0 bases short, with 13 bases between. The length of the CDR3 is 16 residues. CDR3 bases: TGTGCCAGTAGTACCCTCAACAGAGATAGCAATCAGCCCCAGCATTTT. Translated: CASSTLNRDSNQPQHF. Variable domain in full (rest from reference TRBV19 and TRBJ1-5): DGGITQSPKYLFRKEGQNVTLSCEQNLNHDAMYWYRQDPGQGLRLIYYSQIVNDFQKGDIAEGYSVSREKKESFPLTVTSAQKNPTAFYLCASSTLNRDSNQPQHFGDGTRLSIL.

Of note for this clone: Other DNA variants within this sample encode the same CDR3. The rearrangement joins TRBV27 to TRBJ2-3; D may match TRBD1 or TRBD2 (6 bases each). Germline lookup yields CDR1 MNHEY and CDR2 SMNVEV (reference sequence). The germline V and J ends were trimmed by 5 bases and 2 bases, with 11 bases remaining between them. The CDR3 spans 14 residues. Written as DNA, the CDR3 is TGTGCCAGCAGTCTCGGGGGCCACACAGATACGCAGTATTTT. Its protein is CASSLGGHTDTQYF.

V gene TRBV3-1 (or the pseudogene TRBV3-2) combines with J gene TRBJ1-2, with D possibly being TRBD1 (6 bases). Germline V CDR1 and CDR2: LGHDT, YNNKEL (reference sequence). V was shortened by 4 bases and J by 1 base, with 13 bases between the two germline ends. The CDR3 covers 15 residues. The CDR3 nucleotides read TGTGCCAGCAGCCCCCGGAACAGGGATAACTATGGCTACACCTTC. Translated, it gives CASSPRNRDNYGYTF.

The chain combines TRBV15 with TRBJ2-2, with 7 bases aligning to TRBD1. Germline V CDR1 and CDR2: LNHNV, YYDKDF (reference sequence). The CDR3 is made up of 13 amino acids. Unmatched junction bases numbered 3, after V lost 5 bases and J lost 6 bases. The CDR3 region is CATSGTGAGELFF. CDR3 nucleotides: TGTGCCACCAGCGGAACAGGGGCCGGGGAGCTGTTTTTT.

The J gene is TRBJ1-1, the V gene TRBV5-1; D perhaps matches TRBD1 (6 bases). This CDR3 contains 15 residues. Germline V lookup: CDR1 SGHRS, CDR2 YFSETQ. V lost 6 bases and J 2 bases, leaving 17 bases between the germline ends. The DNA of the CDR3 is TGCGCCAGCAAACCACAGGGCGGCTCCAACACTGAAGCTTTCTTT. Protein: CASKPQGGSNTEAFF.

The V gene is TRBV11-2, the J gene TRBJ2-5, with D unclear. The CDR3 is made up of 11 amino acids. Germline V gene lookup returns CDR1 SGHAT and CDR2 FQNNGV. The V gene lost 5 bases and the J gene lost 4 bases, with 5 bases spanning the gap. CDR3 sequence (DNA): TGTGCCAGCAGCGTCGGAGAGACCCAGTACTTC. It codes for CASSVGETQYF. The full variable domain, rest sourced from reference TRBV11-2 and TRBJ2-5, is EAGVAQSPRYKIIEKRQSVAFWCNPISGHATLYWYQQILGQGPKLLIQFQNNGVVDDSQLPKDRFSAERLKGVDSTLKIQPAKLEDSAVYLCASSVGETQYFGPGTRLLVL.

The chain carries TRBV5-1 and TRBJ2-7, with no clear D. The CDR3 length is 14 residues. The germline CDR1 and CDR2 sequences are SGHRS and YFSETQ. V was pared by 4 bases and J by 3 bases, with 14 bases between. CDR3 bases: TGCGCCAGCAGCCTATCGACGTTCGGCTACGAGCAGTACTTC. Its translation: CASSLSTFGYEQYF.

The CDR3 spells CASTWAGGPGQETQYF. For the CDR3, the DNA is TGCGCCAGCACCTGGGCGGGGGGGCCTGGCCAAGAGACCCAGTACTTC. The chain links TRBV5-1 to TRBJ2-5; 9 nucleotides agree with TRBD2. This CDR3 is built from 16 residues. The germline V gene encodes CDR1 SGHRS and CDR2 YFSETQ. The V and J ends lost 6 bases and 1 base, in that order; junction bases with no gene match: 10.

The chain uses TRBV7-2 and TRBJ2-1; 11 bases map to TRBD2. The CDR3 is made up of 18 amino acids. V trimming: 1 base; J trimming: 0 bases; junction bases outside the gene matches: 5. Germline-derived CDR1 and CDR2 are SGHTA and FQGNSA. CDR3 in DNA: TGTGCCAGCAGCTTAGGGACTAGCGGGTACCGCTCCTACAATGAGCAGTTCTTC. Its protein is CASSLGTSGYRSYNEQFF.

Only one count was recorded for this clone. The V call is TRBV25-1, the J call TRBJ1-2, with D perhaps TRBD1 (5 bases). V was trimmed by 6 bases and J by 5 bases, leaving 10 bases between them. CDR3 length equals 12 residues. CDR1 is MGHDK and CDR2 is SYGVNS in the germline V gene. The CDR3 sequence: CASRSGGYGYTF. In DNA, the CDR3 is TGTGCCAGCAGATCCGGGGGATATGGCTACACCTTC.

This rearrangement joins TRBV11-2 to TRBJ2-4; TRBD2 matches 15 bases. From germline, CDR1 is SGHAT and CDR2 FQNNGV. V gave up 4 bases and J gave up 7 bases; unmatched junction bases: 5. The CDR3 is made up of 16 amino acids. The CDR3 protein is CASSYPGTSGGNIQYF. Here the CDR3 DNA reads TGTGCCAGCAGCTATCCCGGGACTAGCGGGGGGAACATTCAGTACTTC.

The V and J genes are TRBV6-1 and TRBJ2-7; possible D gene TRBD2, 6 bases. Trimming took off 2 bases at V and 0 bases at J, with 11 bases between the two ends. This CDR3 is 15 amino acids long. The germline V gene has CDR1 MNHNS and CDR2 SASEGT. CDR3 nucleotides: TGTGCCAGCAGTGAAATAGGAGGGGTCTCCTACGAGCAGTACTTC. Translating gives CASSEIGGVSYEQYF.

The V gene is TRBV19, the J gene TRBJ1-5; no reliable D call. The CDR3 runs 13 residues. Germline V lookup: CDR1 LNHDA, CDR2 SQIVND (reference sequence). Trimming stripped 3 bases from V and 3 bases from J, with 6 bases between. CDR3 region: CASSMDPNQPQHF. The CDR3 nucleotides are TGTGCCAGTAGTATGGATCCCAATCAGCCCCAGCATTTT.

This chain uses TRBV27 with TRBJ1-5; D remains unclear. Germline V gives CDR1 MNHEY, CDR2 SMNVEV (reference sequence). The V end was cut by 8 bases, the J end by 2 bases, with 10 bases between. The CDR3 has 13 amino acids. The CDR3 nucleotides are TGTGCCAGCTCTTTATCACGCAATCAGCCCCAGCATTTT. Protein product: CASSLSRNQPQHF.

The chain has TRBV2 and TRBJ2-5, with D possibly being TRBD1 (6 bases). CDR3 length equals 13 residues. Between the trimmed V and J ends, which lost 6 bases and 1 base, there was a span of 9 bases. Germline CDR1 and CDR2: SNHLY and FYNNEI. DNA for the CDR3: TGTGCCAGCAGACGGACAGTCCAAGAGACCCAGTACTTC. This sequence encodes CASRRTVQETQYF.

The table lists this clone with a count of one. The V and J genes are TRBV4-2 and TRBJ2-5; D possibly uses TRBD1 or TRBD2 (5 bases each). Germline V gene data show CDR1 as LGHNA and CDR2 as YNFKEQ. The CDR3 consists of 14 residues. V was cut by 1 base and J by 4 bases, with 10 bases left in between. CDR3 nucleotide sequence: TGTGCCAGCAGCCAAGCCGAGGGGCCAGAGACCCAGTACTTC. This sequence encodes CASSQAEGPETQYF.

Concerning this clone: This sample includes further DNA sequences coding for the same CDR3. The chain employs TRBV5-1 and TRBJ1-4, with D unresolved. The CDR3 totals 15 residues. Looked up from germline, CDR1 is SGHRS and CDR2 is YFSETQ. The V end was cut by 1 base, the J end by 0 bases, with 7 bases between. The CDR3 loop reads CASSLYGATNEKLFF. Here the CDR3 DNA reads TGCGCCAGCAGCTTGTATGGGGCAACTAATGAAAAACTGTTTTTT.

The chain recombines TRBV2 with TRBJ1-5; TRBD1 might be the D (6 bases). Per the germline V gene, CDR1 is SNHLY and CDR2 is FYNNEI. This CDR3 has 16 residues. Trimming took 5 bases from V and 2 from J, leaving 16 bases between them. Here the CDR3 reads CASSKNRAFGNQPQHF. CDR3 nucleotides: TGTGCCAGCAGTAAAAACAGGGCTTTTGGCAATCAGCCCCAGCATTTT.

CDR3 DNA sequence: TGCGCCAGCAGCCCTCAAGGACAGGGAATGGCTTCACCCCTCCACTTT. This encodes CASSPQGQGMASPLHF. V is TRBV5-1 and J is TRBJ1-6, with 8 nucleotides matching TRBD1. CDR3 length: 16 residues. Germline CDR1 is SGHRS and CDR2 is YFSETQ. Unmatched junction bases numbered 12, after V lost 4 bases and J lost 9 bases.